This TCR beta chain originates from a study of blood T cell repertoires in COVID-19. This clone appeared a few times. Participants, roughly 18 to 90 years old, spanned about two dozen US areas. Participants' reported clinical history set cohort assignment. Produced via immunoSEQ multiplex PCR; TCRdb's table is partial and in-frame only. This sample has roughly 250,000 clones, with 87% found just once. Germline V gives CDR1 LNHDA, CDR2 SQIVND (reference sequence). The CDR3 is 13 residues long. V shed 4 bases and J 3 bases; nucleotides not matched to a gene: 2. The V and J genes are TRBV19 and TRBJ2-7; 8 bases align to TRBD2. The sequence was obtained from a woman aged 30 to 39 with acute COVID-19. The sample was PBMCs or T cells enriched from blood (not recorded which). The CDR3 region is CASSSGGIYEQYF. The CDR3 DNA follows: TGTGCCAGTAGTAGCGGGGGGATCTACGAGCAGTACTTC.